The 24 T cell receptor beta chains below come from one sample, sequenced in a study of T cell responses to AZD1222 COVID-19 vaccine. Profiled with immunoSEQ multiplex PCR; TCRdb holds only in-frame clones, not every one. Of around 100,000 clones in the sample, roughly 91% were seen once. The sample in question was peripheral blood, obtained on day 0 of AZD1222 vaccination. These receptors were obtained from an adult in good health.

The rearrangement joins TRBV28 to TRBJ1-3; weak D call: TRBD1 (5 bases). V lost 6 bases and J lost 7, with 16 bases in between. The germline gives CDR1 MDHEN, CDR2 SYDVKM. The CDR3 has 14 amino acids. CDR3 residues: CASRTAGMRNTIYF. CDR3 DNA: TGTGCCAGCAGAACGGCAGGGATGAGGAACACCATATATTTT. The whole variable domain, remainder taken from reference TRBV28 and TRBJ1-3, is DVKVTQSSRYLVKRTGEKVFLECVQDMDHENMFWYRQDPGLGLRLIYFSYDVKMKEKGDIPEGYSVSREKKERFSLILESASTNQTSMYLCASRTAGMRNTIYFGEGSWLTVV.

The J gene is TRBJ2-1, the V gene TRBV30; 9 bases are a match to TRBD2. The CDR3 length is 18 residues. J gave up 7 bases and V 2 bases, and 18 bases lay outside the gene matches. CDR1 and CDR2 (germline): GTSNPN, SVGIG (reference sequence). CDR3 DNA sequence: TGTGCCTGGAGTTTTAGCGGGAGTAGCGGTTCGGGGGTGAATGAGCAGTTCTTC. This gives the protein CAWSFSGSSGSGVNEQFF.

The chain recombines TRBV6-5 with TRBJ2-7, with D possibly matching TRBD2 (6 bases). The CDR3 spans 14 residues. CDR1 is MNHEY, CDR2 SVGAGI, per germline. Trimming stripped 6 bases from V and 4 bases from J, with 16 bases between. The CDR3 bases are TGTGCCAGCAGCGCGGGACGGTCGGTGTACGAGCAGTACTTC. Encoded protein: CASSAGRSVYEQYF.

This clone was recorded at least ten times. CDR3 sequence: CASSKGDRDTDTQYF. CDR3 nucleotide sequence: TGTGCCAGCAGTAAAGGGGACAGGGACACAGATACGCAGTATTTT. V gene TRBV25-1 combines with J gene TRBJ2-3; 9 nucleotides agree with TRBD1. The CDR3 totals 15 residues. V was clipped by 5 bases and J by 2 bases; unmatched bases: 5. Germline V gene sequence: CDR1 MGHDK, CDR2 SYGVNS.

The rearrangement links TRBV5-1 to TRBJ1-2; TRBD1 might be the D (5 bases). CDR3 length: 14 residues. V shed 0 bases and J shed 4 bases, with 10 bases lying between them. CDR1 and CDR2 from the germline V gene are SGHRS and YFSETQ. This CDR3 is CASSLVDSSYGYTF. The CDR3 region has the DNA TGCGCCAGCAGCTTGGTAGACAGCTCCTATGGCTACACCTTC.

This rearrangement joins TRBV27 to TRBJ1-2; unclear D gene. The CDR3 covers 13 residues. The V gene lost 4 bases and the J gene lost 8 bases, with 14 bases spanning the gap. CDR1 is MNHEY and CDR2 is SMNVEV in the germline V gene (reference sequence). This chain's CDR3 is CASSSSLLGGYTF. The CDR3 nucleotides are TGTGCCAGCAGTTCCTCGTTATTGGGAGGCTACACCTTC.

V usage is TRBV4-2 and J usage is TRBJ1-5; no definite D call. Trimming stripped 0 bases from V and 4 bases from J, with 10 bases between. The length of the CDR3 is 15 residues. Germline CDR1 LGHNA, CDR2 YNFKEQ. In nucleotides, the CDR3 is TGTGCCAGCAGCCAAGACTGGGAGGGAAATCAGCCCCAGCATTTT. Translating it yields CASSQDWEGNQPQHF.

The chain couples TRBV2 to TRBJ2-1, with D perhaps matching TRBD2 (6 bases). The CDR3 is 12 residues long. Trimming left V 11 bases short and J 1 base short, with 9 bases between. Germline assignment: CDR1 SNHLY and CDR2 FYNNEI. CDR3 nucleotide sequence: TGTGCCTGCGGACTATCCTACAATGAGCAGTTCTTC. Its translation is CACGLSYNEQFF.

In DNA, the CDR3 is TGTGCCAGCAGTGAAGGGGACAGCCGTGAAGCTTTCTTT. Its protein is CASSEGDSREAFF. V and J are TRBV2 and TRBJ1-1, with 7 bases lining up with TRBD1. Trimming cost V 1 base and J 7 bases; bases outside gene matches: 3. Germline CDR1 SNHLY, CDR2 FYNNEI. The CDR3 length is 13 residues.

The rearrangement joins TRBV21-1 to TRBJ1-5. TRBV21-1 is flagged as a pseudogene. This CDR3 is built from 22 residues. CDR3 in amino acids: CASTRSKAIKYKFVDLNQPQHF. The CDR3 bases are TGTGCCAGCACCAGAAGCAAAGCAATAAAGTACAAGTTTGTGGACCTAAATCAGCCCCAGCATTTT.

CDR3 DNA sequence: TGTGCCAGCAGGGGCTCTGGAAACACCATATATTTT. Protein: CASRGSGNTIYF. The V call is TRBV7-9, the J call TRBJ1-3; D gene uncertain. Germline CDR1 reads SEHNR; CDR2 reads FQNEAQ (reference sequence). The CDR3 sequence is 12 residues long. V lost 6 bases to trimming and J lost 0 bases, with 3 bases between them.

J is TRBJ2-3 and V is TRBV5-1; 7 bases agree with TRBD2. There are 13 residues in the CDR3. V trimming: 1 base; J trimming: 6 bases; junction bases outside the gene matches: 2. Looked up from germline, CDR1 is SGHRS and CDR2 is YFSETQ. CDR3: CASSLMGGDTQYF. Here the CDR3 DNA reads TGCGCCAGCAGCTTGATGGGAGGGGATACGCAGTATTTT.

This clone is a singleton in its sample. CDR3 sequence: CASSQWDRGLEQFF. CDR3 coding DNA: TGTGCCAGCAGCCAATGGGACAGGGGGCTTGAGCAGTTCTTC. The chain uses TRBV3-1 (or the pseudogene TRBV3-2) and TRBJ2-1, with TRBD1 identical over 12 bases. Germline V lookup: CDR1 LGHDT, CDR2 YNNKEL (reference sequence). V was pared by 2 bases and J by 9 bases, with 2 bases of the junction left unmatched. The CDR3 is 14 residues long.

The CDR3 sequence is CASRSGTGGLYGYTF. The CDR3 region has the DNA TGTGCCAGCAGATCCGGGACAGGGGGCCTTTATGGCTACACCTTC. The V call is TRBV5-4, the J call TRBJ1-2; 12 bases match TRBD1. Germline trimming cut 5 bases from V and 5 bases from J; bases unmatched to any gene: 7. Per germline, CDR1 SGHNT and CDR2 YYREEE (reference sequence). The CDR3 contains 15 residues. The full variable domain, completed using reference TRBV5-4 and TRBJ1-2, is ETGVTQSPTHLIKTRGQQVTLRCSSQSGHNTVSWYQQALGQGPQFIFQYYREEENGRGNFPPRFSGLQFPNYSSELNVNALELDDSALYLCASRSGTGGLYGYTFGSGTRLTVV.

This chain joins TRBV18 and TRBJ2-1; possibly TRBD2 for D (6 bases). Trimming shortened V by 1 base and J by 5 bases, and 15 bases separated the two germline ends. This CDR3 is built from 16 residues. CDR1 KGHSH and CDR2 LQKENI come from the germline V gene. The DNA for the CDR3 is TGTGCCAGCTCACCACTACCCAGCGGGCCCGACAATGAGCAGTTCTTC. Translating it yields CASSPLPSGPDNEQFF.

This clone was observed a single time. V usage is TRBV2 and J usage is TRBJ2-7; maybe TRBD2 (6 bases). CDR1 is SNHLY, CDR2 FYNNEI, per germline. The ends were cut back, 7 bases at V and 0 bases at J, with 7 bases in the middle. The CDR3 has 12 residues. CDR3 region: CASMGGSYEQYF. The DNA of the CDR3 is TGTGCCAGCATGGGGGGCTCCTACGAGCAGTACTTC. Looking up the rest from reference TRBV2 and TRBJ2-7 gives the full variable domain: EPEVTQTPSHQVTQMGQEVILRCVPISNHLYFYWYRQILGQKVEFLVSFYNNEISEKSEIFDDQFSVERPDGSNFTLKIRSTKLEDSAMYFCASMGGSYEQYFGPGTRLTVT.

The genes are TRBV28 and TRBJ1-2; TRBD1 matches 7 bases. The CDR3 contains 13 residues. Germline CDR1 MDHEN, CDR2 SYDVKM. The V gene end was trimmed by 6 bases and the J gene end by 5 bases; junction bases not matched to a gene: 6. CDR3 residues: CASSPPGQYGYTF. The CDR3 DNA is TGTGCCAGCAGCCCCCCGGGACAGTATGGCTACACCTTC.

This chain connects TRBV19 to TRBJ2-1; TRBD2 matches 10 bases. V lost 5 bases, J lost 3 bases, and 10 bases stayed unmatched. The CDR3 spans 17 residues. CDR1 is LNHDA, CDR2 SQIVND, per germline (reference sequence). DNA of the CDR3: TGTGCCAGTAGTCCCCGGCAAGCGGGAGGGTTCTACAATGAGCAGTTCTTC. Protein: CASSPRQAGGFYNEQFF.

This clone was detected ten times or more. The V call is TRBV10-2, the J call TRBJ2-7; D ambiguous. Trimming cost V 3 bases and J 4 bases, with 7 bases left between them. Germline loops: CDR1 WSHSY, CDR2 SAAADI. The CDR3 extends over 12 amino acids. CDR3 DNA: TGCGCCAGCAGTGAAGTTCTTTACGAGCAGTACTTC. Protein product: CASSEVLYEQYF.

The V call is TRBV11-2, the J call TRBJ2-3; 7 bases align to TRBD2. With 5 bases clipped from V and 4 bases from J, the junction kept 6 bases outside the gene matches. This CDR3 is 14 amino acids long. Germline assignment: CDR1 SGHAT and CDR2 FQNNGV. This CDR3 reads CASSPGRGADTQYF. CDR3 sequence (DNA): TGTGCCAGCAGCCCGGGCCGGGGGGCAGATACGCAGTATTTT.

The genes are TRBV7-9 and TRBJ1-6, with D maybe TRBD1 (5 bases). The ends were cut back, 6 bases at V and 5 bases at J, with 11 bases in the middle. The CDR3 runs to 14 residues. Germline V CDR1 and CDR2: SEHNR, FQNEAQ (reference sequence). Written as DNA, the CDR3 is TGTGCCAGCAGTTCCCAGGGAAATAATTCACCCCTCCACTTT. This gives the protein CASSSQGNNSPLHF.

The chain combines TRBV30 with TRBJ1-1, with D hard to call. The CDR3 extends over 14 amino acids. Germline CDR1 is GTSNPN and CDR2 is SVGIG (reference sequence). V gave up 0 bases and J gave up 0 bases, with 8 bases separating them. CDR3 sequence reads: CAWSVSFMNTEAFF. CDR3 DNA: TGTGCCTGGAGTGTCTCCTTTATGAACACTGAAGCTTTCTTT.

The genes are TRBV28 and TRBJ1-5; a possible D gene is TRBD1 (6 bases). The CDR3 runs 16 residues. Germline V gene data show CDR1 as MDHEN and CDR2 as SYDVKM. Trimming pared 5 bases from V and 2 bases from J, leaving 16 bases between. The CDR3 sequence is CASSTQQGWGNQPQHF. The CDR3 bases are TGTGCCAGCAGTACTCAACAGGGATGGGGCAATCAGCCCCAGCATTTT.

The V gene is TRBV7-9, the J gene TRBJ1-1, with TRBD1 identical over 7 bases. There are 13 residues in the CDR3. The V segment lost 5 bases and the J segment 6 bases; nucleotides outside the gene matches: 6. Germline-derived CDR1 and CDR2 are SEHNR and FQNEAQ (reference sequence). The CDR3 DNA reads as TGTGCCAGCAGCCCTGGACAGGACGCTGAAGCTTTCTTT. Amino acid sequence: CASSPGQDAEAFF.